The 20 T cell receptor beta chains below all came from one sample that was sequenced in a study of T cell responses to AZD1222 COVID-19 vaccine. Libraries were prepared by immunoSEQ multiplex PCR; TCRdb keeps only in-frame clonotypes and omits some of them. The sample records fewer than 150,000 clones, roughly 87% being singletons. The material sequenced was peripheral blood, taken on day 0 of AZD1222 vaccination. These receptors were collected from an adult in good health.

This rearrangement joins TRBV30 to TRBJ1-3; 7 positions match TRBD1. V was pared by 4 bases and J by 3 bases, with 6 bases of the junction left unmatched. The CDR3 is 14 residues long. Germline V CDR1 and CDR2: GTSNPN, SVGIG (reference sequence). The CDR3 here is CAWILRGNGNTIYF. CDR3 DNA sequence: TGTGCCTGGATTCTCAGGGGGAATGGAAACACCATATATTTT.

The chain employs TRBV10-3 and TRBJ1-1, with D possibly TRBD1 on 6 matching bases. Germline V gene data show CDR1 as ENHRY and CDR2 as SYGVKD. V gave up 0 bases and J gave up 6 bases, with 14 bases separating them. This CDR3 has 15 residues. The CDR3 region is CAISESVRGPSEAFF. The CDR3 bases are TGTGCCATCAGTGAGTCGGTCAGGGGCCCTTCTGAAGCTTTCTTT.

The count of this clone is one. The chain employs TRBV28 and TRBJ2-4; D possibly corresponds to TRBD2 (5 bases). The CDR3 extends over 16 amino acids. CDR1 and CDR2 from the germline V gene are MDHEN and SYDVKM. V gave up 0 bases and J gave up 3 bases, with 12 bases separating them. In DNA, the CDR3 is TGTGCCAGCAGTTTATGGTCTGAGGGAGTCAAAAACATTCAGTACTTC. Translation: CASSLWSEGVKNIQYF.

In its sample, this clone was seen once. V is TRBV30 and J is TRBJ2-3; 15 bases align to TRBD2. The germline CDR1 and CDR2 sequences are GTSNPN and SVGIG (reference sequence). The length of the CDR3 is 19 residues. Unmatched junction bases numbered 18, after V lost 3 bases and J lost 8 bases. CDR3: CAWSSGLAGGYWDSGTQYF. The CDR3 region has the DNA TGTGCCTGGAGCTCCGGACTAGCGGGGGGGTATTGGGATTCTGGTACGCAGTATTTT. The full variable domain, completed using reference TRBV30 and TRBJ2-3, is SQTIHQWPATLVQPVGSPLSLECTVEGTSNPNLYWYRQAAGRGLQLLFYSVGIGQISSEVPQNLSASRPQDRQFILSSKKLLLSDSGFYLCAWSSGLAGGYWDSGTQYFGPGTRLTVL.

The J gene is TRBJ2-7, the V gene TRBV4-1; the D gene is possibly TRBD1 (7 bases). Trimming cost V 4 bases and J 4 bases, with 14 bases left between them. This CDR3 spans 14 amino acids. The germline CDR1 and CDR2 sequences are MGHRA and YSYEKL. CDR3 region: CASSPRTGGYEQYF. CDR3 DNA sequence: TGCGCCAGCAGCCCACGGACAGGAGGGTACGAGCAGTACTTC.

The CDR3 here is CASSLIGDQETQYF. The CDR3 DNA follows: TGTGCCAGCAGTTTAATCGGCGACCAAGAGACCCAGTACTTC. The chain recombines TRBV6-5 with TRBJ2-5; D gene ambiguous. The germline V and J ends were trimmed by 4 bases and 0 bases, with 9 bases remaining between them. This CDR3 region has 14 residues. Germline V gene sequence: CDR1 MNHEY, CDR2 SVGAGI.

J is TRBJ2-7 and V is TRBV7-3; TRBD1 agrees at 7 bases. This CDR3 spans 14 amino acids. Germline V lookup: CDR1 SGHTA, CDR2 FQGTGA. The V gene end was trimmed by 5 bases and the J gene end by 5 bases; junction bases not matched to a gene: 9. The DNA for the CDR3 is TGTGCCAGCAGCCCAAGACGGGACAGCAACGAGCAGTACTTC. This encodes CASSPRRDSNEQYF.

This chain joins TRBV7-8 and TRBJ2-7; D tentatively fits TRBD1 or TRBD2 (5 bases each). The CDR3 is 14 amino acids. V lost 2 bases, J lost 4 bases, and 12 bases lay in between. CDR1 and CDR2 from the germline V gene are SGHVS and FQNEAQ. CDR3 nucleotide sequence: TGTGCCAGCAGCTTAACAGGATCGGGGTACGAGCAGTACTTC. As protein: CASSLTGSGYEQYF.

As DNA, the CDR3 is TGCGCCAGCAGCCGAGGACAGGGGAACTACTACTACAATGAGCAGTTCTTC. Translation: CASSRGQGNYYYNEQFF. This chain uses TRBV4-3 with TRBJ2-1; 9 bases align to TRBD1. The trim removed 4 bases at V and 3 bases at J, leaving 10 bases unmatched. Germline V CDR1 and CDR2: LGHNA, YSLEER. The CDR3 consists of 17 residues.

The sample holds a few counts of this clone. This chain joins TRBV19 and TRBJ1-1; D is perhaps TRBD1 (6 bases). The length of the CDR3 is 14 residues. V was clipped by 5 bases and J by 4 bases, with 14 bases between them. Per germline, CDR1 LNHDA and CDR2 SQIVND (reference sequence). CDR3 residues: CASSAHRATTEAFF. CDR3 DNA: TGTGCCAGTAGTGCCCACAGGGCCACCACTGAAGCTTTCTTT.

This clone came up once. The chain combines TRBV3-1 (or the pseudogene TRBV3-2) with TRBJ2-3; D not certain. The V end was cut by 0 bases, the J end by 0 bases, with 10 bases between. Germline V lookup: CDR1 LGHDT, CDR2 YNNKEL (reference sequence). This CDR3 is 16 amino acids long. The CDR3 DNA follows: TGTGCCAGCAGCCAAGATCGTGGCACTAGCACAGATACGCAGTATTTT. It codes for CASSQDRGTSTDTQYF.

V is TRBV28 and J is TRBJ1-3; unclear D gene. Germline values: CDR1 MDHEN, CDR2 SYDVKM. Trimming took off 3 bases at V and 3 bases at J, with 12 bases between the two ends. This CDR3 is 15 amino acids long. CDR3 loop: CASSFRKGGGNTIYF. DNA of the CDR3: TGTGCCAGCAGTTTTCGGAAGGGAGGTGGAAACACCATATATTTT. Combining the CDR3 with reference TRBV28 and TRBJ1-3 gives the whole variable domain DVKVTQSSRYLVKRTGEKVFLECVQDMDHENMFWYRQDPGLGLRLIYFSYDVKMKEKGDIPEGYSVSREKKERFSLILESASTNQTSMYLCASSFRKGGGNTIYFGEGSWLTVV.

This clone was counted once. The rearrangement joins TRBV11-3 to TRBJ2-7, with D perhaps TRBD1 or TRBD2 (7 bases each). The CDR3 consists of 13 residues. Germline assignment: CDR1 SGHNT and CDR2 YENEEA. Trimming pared 5 bases from V and 4 bases from J, leaving 12 bases between. The CDR3 loop is CASSPRGGYEQYF. The CDR3 DNA reads TGTGCCAGCAGCCCCAGGGGGGGATACGAGCAGTACTTC.

This clone has only one observation. This chain connects TRBV18 to TRBJ1-4, with a weak D call TRBD1 (6 bases). Germline-derived CDR1 and CDR2 are KGHSH and LQKENI. The length of the CDR3 is 17 residues. The V end lost 6 bases, the J end lost 8 bases, and 25 bases lay between the germline ends. CDR3 amino acids: CASSLQGQGVGGEKLFF. In nucleotides, the CDR3 is TGTGCCAGCTCGCTACAGGGACAAGGGGTCGGAGGGGAAAAACTGTTTTTT. Full variable domain (outside the CDR3, taken from reference TRBV18 and TRBJ1-4): NAGVMQNPRHLVRRRGQEARLRCSPMKGHSHVYWYRQLPEEGLKFMVYLQKENIIDESGMPKERFSAEFPKEGPSILRIQQVVRGDSAAYFCASSLQGQGVGGEKLFFGSGTQLSVL.

The rearrangement joins TRBV29-1 to TRBJ2-3, with 7 bases aligning to TRBD2. The CDR3 runs 18 residues. V shed 5 bases, J shed 4 bases, and the junction held 21 bases outside the gene matches. Germline lookup yields CDR1 SQVTM and CDR2 ANQGSEA. The CDR3 loop reads CSVRGGLRDPMVADTQYF. Here the CDR3 DNA reads TGCAGCGTTCGGGGAGGGTTGCGGGACCCAATGGTCGCAGATACGCAGTATTTT.

This clone was seen only a few times. This chain uses TRBV19 with TRBJ1-1; D remains ambiguous. Germline lookup yields CDR1 LNHDA and CDR2 SQIVND (reference sequence). There are 12 residues in the CDR3. V lost 4 bases to trimming and J lost 1 base, with 4 bases between them. CDR3 sequence: CASSRRNTEAFF. The CDR3 DNA sequence: TGTGCCAGTAGTAGGAGGAACACTGAAGCTTTCTTT. Filled out from reference TRBV19 and TRBJ1-1, the complete variable domain reads DGGITQSPKYLFRKEGQNVTLSCEQNLNHDAMYWYRQDPGQGLRLIYYSQIVNDFQKGDIAEGYSVSREKKESFPLTVTSAQKNPTAFYLCASSRRNTEAFFGQGTRLTVV.

The CDR3, as DNA: TGTGCCAGCAGAGACAATCGGCTAGCTGGGCAGTTCTTC. This sequence encodes CASRDNRLAGQFF. This chain links TRBV28 with TRBJ2-1, with D possibly TRBD2 on 5 matching bases. Germline lookup yields CDR1 MDHEN and CDR2 SYDVKM. The CDR3 has 13 residues. V gave up 6 bases and J gave up 12 bases, with 18 bases separating them.

This clone turned up a few times. The genes are TRBV5-4 and TRBJ2-7; D perhaps matches TRBD2 (6 bases). This CDR3 comprises 15 residues. Germline V gene data show CDR1 as SGHNT and CDR2 as YYREEE (reference sequence). Trimming left V 3 bases short and J 2 bases short, with 15 bases between. CDR3: CASSSQGLLTYEQYF. CDR3 DNA: TGTGCCAGCAGCTCACAAGGACTACTTACCTACGAGCAGTACTTC. The full variable domain, rest sourced from reference TRBV5-4 and TRBJ2-7, is ETGVTQSPTHLIKTRGQQVTLRCSSQSGHNTVSWYQQALGQGPQFIFQYYREEENGRGNFPPRFSGLQFPNYSSELNVNALELDDSALYLCASSSQGLLTYEQYFGPGTRLTVT.

V usage is TRBV1 and J usage is TRBJ2-1; TRBD2 reflects the table's D call only, with no check against the DNA. TRBV1 is a documented pseudogene. The CDR3 consists of 13 residues. The CDR3 loop reads CTSSLGCLRAMFF. The CDR3 nucleotides are TGCACCAGCAGCCTCGGTTGTCTACGTGCCATGTTCTTC.

J is TRBJ1-2 and V is TRBV28; no definite D call. The germline gives CDR1 MDHEN, CDR2 SYDVKM. The CDR3 is 13 residues long. V lost 7 bases and J 2 bases, leaving 11 bases between the germline ends. The CDR3 region has the DNA TGTGCCAGCAAAGACGGGCGCAACTATGGCTACACCTTC. Translating gives CASKDGRNYGYTF.